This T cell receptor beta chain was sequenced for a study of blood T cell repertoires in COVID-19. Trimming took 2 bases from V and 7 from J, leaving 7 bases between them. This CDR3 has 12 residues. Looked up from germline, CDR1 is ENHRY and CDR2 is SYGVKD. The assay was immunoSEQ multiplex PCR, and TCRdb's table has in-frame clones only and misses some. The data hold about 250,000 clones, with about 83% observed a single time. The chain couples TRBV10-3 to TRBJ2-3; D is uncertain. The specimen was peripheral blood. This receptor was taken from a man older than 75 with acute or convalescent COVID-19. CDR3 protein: CAISEAQNTQYF. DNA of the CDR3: TGTGCCATCAGTGAGGCACAGAATACGCAGTATTTT.